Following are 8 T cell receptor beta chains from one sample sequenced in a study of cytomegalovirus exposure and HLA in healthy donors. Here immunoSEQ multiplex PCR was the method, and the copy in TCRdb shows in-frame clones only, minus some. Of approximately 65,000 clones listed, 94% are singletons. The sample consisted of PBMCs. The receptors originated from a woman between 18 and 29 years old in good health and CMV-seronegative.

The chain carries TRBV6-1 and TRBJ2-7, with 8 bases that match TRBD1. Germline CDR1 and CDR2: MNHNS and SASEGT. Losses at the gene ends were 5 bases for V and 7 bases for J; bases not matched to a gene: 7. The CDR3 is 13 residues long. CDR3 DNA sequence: TGTGCCAGCAGTTTGGGACAGGTGACGGAGCAGTACTTC. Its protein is CASSLGQVTEQYF.

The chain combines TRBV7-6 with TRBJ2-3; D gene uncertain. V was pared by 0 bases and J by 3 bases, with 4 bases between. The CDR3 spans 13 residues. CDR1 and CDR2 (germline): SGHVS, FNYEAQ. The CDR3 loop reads CASSLAQTDTQYF. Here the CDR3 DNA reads TGTGCCAGCAGCTTAGCGCAGACAGATACGCAGTATTTT.

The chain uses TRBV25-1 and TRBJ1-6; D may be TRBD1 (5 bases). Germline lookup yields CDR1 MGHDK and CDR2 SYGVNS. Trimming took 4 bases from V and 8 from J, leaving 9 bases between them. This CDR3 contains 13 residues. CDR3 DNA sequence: TGTGCCAGCAGTGTACAGGTGGATTCACCCCTCCACTTT. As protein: CASSVQVDSPLHF.

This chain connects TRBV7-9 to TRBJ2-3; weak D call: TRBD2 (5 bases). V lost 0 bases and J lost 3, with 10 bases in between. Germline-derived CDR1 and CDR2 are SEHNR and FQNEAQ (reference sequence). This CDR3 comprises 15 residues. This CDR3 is CASSLAVGDTDTQYF. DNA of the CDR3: TGTGCCAGCAGCTTAGCGGTCGGGGATACAGATACGCAGTATTTT.

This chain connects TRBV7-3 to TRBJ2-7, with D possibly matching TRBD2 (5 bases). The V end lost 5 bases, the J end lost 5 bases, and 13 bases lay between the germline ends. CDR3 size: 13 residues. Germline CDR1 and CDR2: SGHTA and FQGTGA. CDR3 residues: CASSPRRGDEQYF. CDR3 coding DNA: TGTGCCAGCAGCCCCCGCCGGGGAGACGAGCAGTACTTC.

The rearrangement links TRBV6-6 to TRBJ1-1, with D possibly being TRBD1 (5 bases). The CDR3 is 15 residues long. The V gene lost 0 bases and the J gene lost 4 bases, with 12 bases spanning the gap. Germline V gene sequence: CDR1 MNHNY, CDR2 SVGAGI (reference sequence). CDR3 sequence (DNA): TGTGCCAGCAGTTACTCACCGGGGAGGGGCACTGAAGCTTTCTTT. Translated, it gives CASSYSPGRGTEAFF.

The CDR3 protein is CASSILRQGDTEAFF. In nucleotides, the CDR3 is TGTGCCAGCAGTATCCTTAGACAGGGGGACACTGAAGCTTTCTTT. The gene calls are TRBV6-1 and TRBJ1-1; TRBD1 agrees at 9 bases. The CDR3 runs to 15 residues. J lost 3 bases, V lost 5 bases, and 7 bases had no gene match. CDR1 is MNHNS and CDR2 is SASEGT in the germline V gene.

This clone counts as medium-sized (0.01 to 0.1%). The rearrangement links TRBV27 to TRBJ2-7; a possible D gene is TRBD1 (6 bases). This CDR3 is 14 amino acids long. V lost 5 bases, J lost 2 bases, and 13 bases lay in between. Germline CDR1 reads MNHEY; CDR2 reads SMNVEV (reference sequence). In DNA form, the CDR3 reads TGTGCCAGCAGTACCGGACAGTCTGCCTACGAGCAGTACTTC. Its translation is CASSTGQSAYEQYF.